Here is one TCR beta chain with its context. Its target is not known. One end of the junction is discordant with germline, which a read error may explain. The donors were members of the validation cohort comprising approximately 110 subjects, separate from the approximately 630-subject first cohort. These data come from a study of cytomegalovirus exposure and HLA in healthy donors. Points from the study as a whole: High specificity and sensitivity for cytomegalovirus status were reported for the classifier.

The method was immunoSEQ multiplex PCR; TCRdb's version includes in-frame clones alone and lacks a portion of them. The repertoire includes 150,000 to 200,000 clones, about four fifths of them detected once, and approximately 3% sits in the top ten. The TCR sequence derives from a young woman in good health and CMV-seropositive. Material for sequencing was PBMCs.

CDR3: CASSPNRGNAGELFF. CDR3 bases: TGTGCCAGCAGCCCAAACAGGGGGAACGCCGGGGAGCTGTTTTTT. This chain uses TRBV7-8 with TRBJ2-2, with 8 nucleotides matching TRBD1. This CDR3 contains 15 residues. Germline lookup yields CDR1 SGHVS and CDR2 FQNEAQ.